The source of this T cell receptor (beta chain) is a study of T cell responses to AZD1222 COVID-19 vaccine. Study-wide results and caveats: Spike regions recognized by vaccine-associated CD4 TCRs spanned the protein, led by 160-218 and 743-854. The donor group comprised mostly white British people and more females; the analysis possibly underestimated clonal diversity. Seropositive status at baseline applied to only 6 or 7 AZD1222 recipients. After the peak T cell response, and only then, were repertoires sampled.

Method: immunoSEQ multiplex PCR; TCRdb's copy keeps in-frame clones and lacks some. The specimen's table records some 150,000 clones. The V end was cut by 1 base, the J end by 6 bases, with 10 bases between. Germline CDR1 is SGHAT and CDR2 is FQNNGV. The CDR3 sequence is 15 residues long. Concerning this clone itself: Its specificity is not known.

This TCR was recovered from an adult in good health. The rearrangement uses TRBV11-2 and TRBJ1-6; weak D call: TRBD1 (6 bases). Sequencing was performed on peripheral blood. CDR3 protein: CASSLVGHLNSPLHF. CDR3 in DNA: TGTGCCAGCAGCTTAGTGGGACATCTTAATTCACCCCTCCACTTT.